These 19 T cell receptor beta chains share one sample of origin, sequenced in a study of blood T cell repertoires in COVID-19. The repertoire was sequenced with immunoSEQ multiplex PCR; TCRdb's copy has only in-frame clones and lacks some. The repertoire consists of roughly 500,000 clones, with 80% to 90% occurring once and the leading ten covering 3% to 3.5%. Sequenced: peripheral blood. The receptor set was obtained from a human donor in a cohort sampled during active COVID-19.

The CDR3 DNA reads as TGTGCCAGCAGCGTGAAACAGGTGCAGAACACTGAAGCTTTCTTT. Translation gives CASSVKQVQNTEAFF. The chain is built from TRBV5-4 and TRBJ1-1; tentatively, D is TRBD1 (5 bases). V lost 4 bases to trimming and J lost 1 base, with 14 bases between them. The CDR3 runs 15 residues. Germline V gene sequence: CDR1 SGHNT, CDR2 YYREEE (reference sequence).

The gene calls are TRBV11-2 and TRBJ2-7; possibly TRBD1 for D (6 bases). Trimming pared 5 bases from V and 1 base from J, leaving 9 bases between. This CDR3 spans 13 amino acids. The germline gives CDR1 SGHAT, CDR2 FQNNGV. CDR3 protein: CASSEDSSYEQYF. Here the CDR3 DNA reads TGTGCCAGCAGCGAGGACAGTTCCTACGAGCAGTACTTC. The full variable domain, its missing parts supplied by reference TRBV11-2 and TRBJ2-7, is EAGVAQSPRYKIIEKRQSVAFWCNPISGHATLYWYQQILGQGPKLLIQFQNNGVVDDSQLPKDRFSAERLKGVDSTLKIQPAKLEDSAVYLCASSEDSSYEQYFGPGTRLTVT.

The table lists this clone with a few counts. The genes are TRBV7-6 and TRBJ2-1; a possible D gene is TRBD2 (6 bases). V was trimmed by 5 bases and J by 3 bases, leaving 11 bases between them. This CDR3 region has 14 residues. Germline assignment: CDR1 SGHVS and CDR2 FNYEAQ. The CDR3 sequence is CASSGRLVYNEQFF. CDR3 DNA sequence: TGTGCCAGCAGCGGGAGACTAGTCTACAATGAGCAGTTCTTC.

The chain recombines TRBV24-1 with TRBJ2-3; 8 bases line up with TRBD1. This CDR3 spans 15 amino acids. Germline CDR1 reads KGHDR; CDR2 reads SFDVKD. The trim removed 7 bases at V and 0 bases at J, leaving 5 bases unmatched. The CDR3 bases are TGTGCCACCAGATCAAGACAGGGGAGCACAGATACGCAGTATTTT. Its protein product is CATRSRQGSTDTQYF.

The CDR3 sequence: CASSVDRANTGELFF. The CDR3 DNA is TGTGCCAGCAGCGTAGACAGGGCGAACACCGGGGAGCTGTTTTTT. V is TRBV9 and J is TRBJ2-2; a weak D match, TRBD1 (6 bases). This CDR3 has 15 amino acids. Trimming took 0 bases from V and 0 from J, leaving 6 bases between them. Germline-derived CDR1 and CDR2 are SGDLS and YYNGEE.

This clone has more than one count but fewer than ten. V gene TRBV11-2 combines with J gene TRBJ1-1, with D possibly TRBD1 on 6 matching bases. Germline-derived CDR1 and CDR2 are SGHAT and FQNNGV. The germline V and J ends were trimmed by 5 bases and 3 bases, with 13 bases remaining between them. This CDR3 comprises 14 residues. The CDR3, as DNA: TGTGCCAGCAGCCCCGACAGGACCTACACTGAAGCTTTCTTT. Amino acids: CASSPDRTYTEAFF.

The rearrangement uses TRBV7-9 and TRBJ2-5; 13 bases fit TRBD2. CDR1 SEHNR and CDR2 FQNEAQ come from the germline V gene (reference sequence). This CDR3 region has 16 residues. V shed 3 bases and J 1 base; nucleotides not matched to a gene: 2. CDR3 nucleotide sequence: TGTGCCAGCAGCTTCCGGACTAGCGGGAGCCAAGAGACCCAGTACTTC. Residues: CASSFRTSGSQETQYF.

The chain employs TRBV19 and TRBJ1-2, with a tentative D call TRBD1 (6 bases). This CDR3 is 14 amino acids long. Trimming removed 7 bases at V and 0 bases at J, with 12 bases between. Germline V gene lookup returns CDR1 LNHDA and CDR2 SQIVND (reference sequence). The CDR3 reads CASNLAGANYGYTF. CDR3 in DNA: TGTGCCAGTAACTTGGCAGGGGCTAACTATGGCTACACCTTC.

The V and J genes are TRBV6-5 and TRBJ1-5, with D possibly TRBD1 on 5 matching bases. Germline V gene sequence: CDR1 MNHEY, CDR2 SVGAGI. V lost 6 bases and J lost 1, with 10 bases in between. This CDR3 comprises 14 residues. The CDR3 DNA is TGTGCCAGCAGGTTGGCAGGGAGCAATCAGCCCCAGCATTTT. Protein: CASRLAGSNQPQHF.

This clone was recorded once. The chain joins TRBV21-1 to TRBJ2-1; the table's D call of TRBD1 was not tested on the DNA. TRBV21-1 corresponds to a pseudogene. The CDR3 is made up of 15 amino acids. This CDR3 reads CASSNYRETYNEQFF. CDR3 DNA sequence: TGTGCCAGCAGTAATTACAGGGAGACCTACAATGAGCAGTTCTTC.

J is TRBJ2-3 and V is TRBV2, with no clear D. Per germline, CDR1 SNHLY and CDR2 FYNNEI. V lost 3 bases and J lost 11, with 12 bases in between. CDR3 length equals 12 residues. The CDR3 loop is CASSESLHEQYF. In nucleotides, the CDR3 is TGTGCCAGCAGTGAGAGTCTCCACGAGCAGTATTTT.

This clone was observed a few times. The chain uses TRBV5-6 and TRBJ1-5; D ambiguous. Deletions cut 2 bases from V and 5 bases from J, with 8 bases between. The CDR3 is made up of 13 amino acids. CDR1 and CDR2 (germline): SGHDT, YYEEEE. The CDR3 loop reads CASSFSLDQPQHF. The CDR3 DNA reads TGTGCCAGCAGCTTCTCCCTAGATCAGCCCCAGCATTTT.

This chain joins TRBV6-5 and TRBJ2-7, with TRBD2 matching 10 bases. Germline V CDR1 and CDR2: MNHEY, SVGAGI. J was trimmed by 4 bases and V by 2 bases; bases with no gene match: 8. This CDR3 is 16 amino acids long. The CDR3 loop is CASSYVRASGSYEQYF. CDR3 in DNA: TGTGCCAGCAGTTACGTCCGGGCTAGCGGGAGTTACGAGCAGTACTTC.

The chain has TRBV11-1 and TRBJ2-7; D may be TRBD2 (5 bases). This CDR3 is 14 amino acids long. The V gene's germline CDR1 is SGHAT and CDR2 FQDESV (reference sequence). Trimming shortened V by 2 bases and J by 3 bases, and 11 bases separated the two germline ends. The CDR3 nucleotides are TGTGCCAGCAGCTTAACGGGAATGGACTACGAGCAGTACTTC. Its protein product is CASSLTGMDYEQYF.

The chain recombines TRBV23-1 with TRBJ2-7; D perhaps matches TRBD1 (5 bases). TRBV23-1 is classed as an ORF, of uncertain function. V was cut by 0 bases and J by 2 bases, with 11 bases left in between. The CDR3 is 15 amino acids. The CDR3 loop is CASSQSRQSPYEQYF. CDR3 in DNA: TGCGCCAGCAGTCAATCCCGACAGTCTCCCTACGAGCAGTACTTC.

This chain uses TRBV11-3 with TRBJ2-2; TRBD2 aligns across 8 bases. The CDR3 contains 14 residues. Germline loops: CDR1 SGHNT, CDR2 YENEEA. The J segment lost 7 bases and the V segment lost 5 bases, leaving 6 bases of the junction unmatched. This CDR3 is CASSPAGEGGELFF. The CDR3 region has the DNA TGTGCCAGCAGCCCAGCGGGAGAGGGCGGGGAGCTGTTTTTT.

This clone was recorded only once. This chain links TRBV24-1 with TRBJ2-1; 12 bases map to TRBD2. The junction had 5 bases not matched to a gene; V was cut back by 3 bases and J by 0 bases. The length of the CDR3 is 18 residues. Germline V gene lookup returns CDR1 KGHDR and CDR2 SFDVKD. The CDR3 is CATSDGPGLAGSYNEQFF. The CDR3 DNA sequence: TGTGCCACCAGTGATGGACCGGGACTAGCGGGCTCCTACAATGAGCAGTTCTTC.

The rearrangement uses TRBV2 and TRBJ2-7; TRBD2 is a possible D gene (5 bases). The germline V gene has CDR1 SNHLY and CDR2 FYNNEI. CDR3 length: 11 residues. The germline V and J ends were trimmed by 4 bases and 9 bases, with 10 bases remaining between them. This CDR3 is CASSAGSGQYF. The CDR3 DNA follows: TGTGCCAGCAGTGCGGGGTCAGGGCAGTACTTC.

The rearrangement uses TRBV12-5 and TRBJ1-1, with unresolved D. V lost 7 bases and J lost 6, with 6 bases in between. The CDR3 runs to 10 residues. Germline V gene lookup returns CDR1 LGHNT and CDR2 FRNRAP. The CDR3 DNA reads as TGTGCTAGTGCCTCGGCTGAAGCTTTCTTT. Translation: CASASAEAFF.